Below, 25 T cell receptor beta chains from the same sample are listed, as sequenced in a study of cytomegalovirus exposure and HLA in healthy donors. PCR was performed using 60 Vbeta and 13 Jbeta primers. Sequenced by immunoSEQ multiplex PCR; TCRdb stores in-frame clones only, minus some. Altogether 130,000 or so clones are present, roughly 85% being singletons, with the ten largest covering 1.5%. The material sequenced was PBMCs. The receptors derive from a man aged 35-49 years in good health and CMV-seronegative.

V and J are TRBV2 and TRBJ2-7; 7 bases are shared with TRBD2. CDR3 length: 14 residues. V lost 5 bases, J lost 6 bases, and 10 bases stayed unmatched. Germline V gives CDR1 SNHLY, CDR2 FYNNEI. For the CDR3, the DNA is TGTGCCAGCAGTTACGGGGGGAGTTCGGCCGAGCAGTACTTC. It encodes CASSYGGSSAEQYF.

The V and J genes are TRBV28 and TRBJ1-5; 9 bases match TRBD1. Trimming took 4 bases from V and 0 from J; bases not matched to a gene: 4. Germline CDR1 MDHEN, CDR2 SYDVKM. The CDR3 has 16 amino acids. The CDR3 sequence: CASSYRQGVSNQPQHF. As DNA, the CDR3 is TGTGCCAGCAGTTACCGACAGGGGGTTAGCAATCAGCCCCAGCATTTT.

This clone was detected a few times. Other DNA sequences of this sample code for an identical CDR3. The chain couples TRBV5-1 to TRBJ1-2; D is undetermined. V was clipped by 3 bases and J by 1 base, with 10 bases between them. This CDR3 region has 14 residues. Germline CDR1 and CDR2: SGHRS and YFSETQ. The CDR3, as DNA: TGCGCCAGCAGCTACCTGACAATTAACTATGGCTACACCTTC. Encoded protein: CASSYLTINYGYTF.

The gene calls are TRBV7-9 and TRBJ2-3; TRBD2 matches 12 bases. Losses at the gene ends were 4 bases for V and 2 bases for J; bases not matched to a gene: 1. In germline, CDR1 is SEHNR, CDR2 FQNEAQ (reference sequence). The CDR3 loop spans 15 amino acids. The CDR3 bases are TGTGCCAGCAGCTGGACTAGCGGGGACACAGATACGCAGTATTTT. Translating gives CASSWTSGDTDTQYF.

The rearrangement uses TRBV9 and TRBJ2-1, with D unclear. Germline loops: CDR1 SGDLS, CDR2 YYNGEE. The CDR3 sequence is 14 residues long. The ends were cut back, 4 bases at V and 5 bases at J, with 13 bases in the middle. Here the CDR3 DNA reads TGTGCCAGCAGCACCGGTCAAGCCCACAATGAGCAGTTCTTC. Its translation: CASSTGQAHNEQFF.

The chain is built from TRBV5-1 and TRBJ2-1; 16 bases align to TRBD2. The trim removed 0 bases at V and 5 bases at J, leaving 5 bases unmatched. This CDR3 is 18 amino acids long. Germline V CDR1 and CDR2: SGHRS, YFSETQ. The CDR3 DNA follows: TGCGCCAGCAGCTTGGAATCCGGGACTAGCGGGAGGGACAATGAGCAGTTCTTC. Translated, it gives CASSLESGTSGRDNEQFF.

The CDR3 protein is CASSLGPGGAYGYTF. The CDR3 region has the DNA TGTGCCAGCAGTTTGGGCCCAGGGGGCGCCTATGGCTACACCTTC. This chain uses TRBV27 with TRBJ1-2; 8 nucleotides agree with TRBD1. Germline V lookup: CDR1 MNHEY, CDR2 SMNVEV (reference sequence). CDR3 size: 15 residues. Trimming removed 3 bases from V and 4 bases from J; junction bases left unmatched: 7.

The chain couples TRBV19 to TRBJ2-1; 12 positions agree with TRBD2. The germline CDR1 and CDR2 sequences are LNHDA and SQIVND (reference sequence). The CDR3 extends over 16 amino acids. Trimming removed 5 bases from V and 7 bases from J; junction bases left unmatched: 9. The CDR3 bases are TGTGCCAGTAGTCCCTTTCTAGCGGGGGGGCCAAATGAGCAGTTCTTC. Amino acid sequence: CASSPFLAGGPNEQFF.

The chain has TRBV11-2 and TRBJ1-1; D gene ambiguous. Trimming took 0 bases from V and 5 from J, leaving 10 bases between them. The CDR3 loop spans 14 amino acids. CDR1 and CDR2 (germline): SGHAT, FQNNGV. CDR3 residues: CASSLDPAGTEAFF. The CDR3 nucleotides are TGTGCCAGCAGCTTAGATCCCGCGGGTACTGAAGCTTTCTTT.

This chain connects TRBV29-1 to TRBJ2-3; 9 positions agree with TRBD2. Germline trimming cut 6 bases from V and 4 bases from J; bases unmatched to any gene: 8. The CDR3 covers 14 residues. Germline CDR1 reads SQVTM; CDR2 reads ANQGSEA. CDR3 loop: CSVPTSGGADTQYF. The CDR3 DNA sequence: TGCAGCGTCCCGACTAGCGGAGGGGCAGATACGCAGTATTTT.

This clone was seen a handful of times. This chain joins TRBV6-1 and TRBJ2-7; D remains ambiguous. Trimming pared 0 bases from V and 4 bases from J, leaving 4 bases between. Germline V gene data show CDR1 as MNHNS and CDR2 as SASEGT. This CDR3 comprises 12 residues. The CDR3 reads CASSEARYEQYF. The CDR3 nucleotides read TGTGCCAGCAGTGAAGCCCGGTACGAGCAGTACTTC.

V usage is TRBV30 and J usage is TRBJ2-1; perhaps TRBD2 as D (5 bases). The CDR3 runs 16 residues. The V gene lost 2 bases and the J gene lost 0 bases, with 14 bases spanning the gap. Germline values: CDR1 GTSNPN, CDR2 SVGIG (reference sequence). CDR3 in amino acids: CAWSHGRRNSYNEQFF. CDR3 sequence (DNA): TGTGCCTGGAGTCACGGTCGGAGGAACTCCTACAATGAGCAGTTCTTC. The variable domain in full, with the rest retrieved from reference TRBV30 and TRBJ2-1, is SQTIHQWPATLVQPVGSPLSLECTVEGTSNPNLYWYRQAAGRGLQLLFYSVGIGQISSEVPQNLSASRPQDRQFILSSKKLLLSDSGFYLCAWSHGRRNSYNEQFFGPGTRLTVL.

V is TRBV7-9 and J is TRBJ1-3; possibly TRBD1 for D (5 bases). The ends were cut back, 7 bases at V and 4 bases at J, with 17 bases in the middle. The CDR3 loop spans 15 amino acids. Germline-derived CDR1 and CDR2 are SEHNR and FQNEAQ (reference sequence). The CDR3, as DNA: TGTGCCAGCACCCCCGGCGGGGGATCGGGAAACACCATATATTTT. Translating gives CASTPGGGSGNTIYF.

This clone was seen a handful of times. V usage is TRBV6-1 and J usage is TRBJ2-3; D not resolved. The V gene lost 8 bases and the J gene lost 0 bases, with 15 bases spanning the gap. Germline-derived CDR1 and CDR2 are MNHNS and SASEGT. The CDR3 runs 15 residues. The CDR3 spells CASVISLASTDTQYF. As DNA, the CDR3 is TGTGCCAGCGTCATCTCGTTAGCTAGCACAGATACGCAGTATTTT.

The chain recombines TRBV10-3 with TRBJ2-3; no definite D call. V was clipped by 7 bases and J by 0 bases, with 5 bases between them. CDR3 length: 12 amino acids. Germline V gene sequence: CDR1 ENHRY, CDR2 SYGVKD. The CDR3 is CAITSSTDTQYF. The CDR3 DNA sequence: TGTGCCATCACGAGTAGCACAGATACGCAGTATTTT.

The chain links TRBV30 to TRBJ1-2; D is possibly TRBD1 (5 bases). The CDR3 runs to 17 residues. V was pared by 8 bases and J by 1 base, with 26 bases between. CDR1 and CDR2 from the germline V gene are GTSNPN and SVGIG (reference sequence). CDR3 residues: CARSLAGPRLINYGYTF. The CDR3 nucleotides read TGTGCCCGCAGTTTAGCGGGGCCTAGACTTATTAACTATGGCTACACCTTC.

This clone was counted a few times. This chain joins TRBV28 and TRBJ1-5; 8 bases are a match to TRBD1. The CDR3 contains 15 residues. Germline V lookup: CDR1 MDHEN, CDR2 SYDVKM. The junction had 8 bases not matched to a gene; V was cut back by 7 bases and J by 3 bases. CDR3 sequence reads: CASTPTGVNNQPQHF. CDR3 sequence (DNA): TGTGCCAGCACCCCGACAGGGGTTAACAATCAGCCCCAGCATTTT.

The chain recombines TRBV6-1 with TRBJ2-4; D possibly corresponds to TRBD1 (6 bases). Germline V gene lookup returns CDR1 MNHNS and CDR2 SASEGT. The CDR3 loop spans 17 amino acids. Trimming cost V 0 bases and J 2 bases, with 14 bases left between them. CDR3 DNA: TGTGCCAGCAGTGAAGCGCTCAGGGGCGTAACCAAAAACATTCAGTACTTC. Translated: CASSEALRGVTKNIQYF.

V gene TRBV27 combines with J gene TRBJ2-5; tentative D call: TRBD1 (5 bases). The germline CDR1 and CDR2 sequences are MNHEY and SMNVEV (reference sequence). The germline V and J ends were trimmed by 5 bases and 3 bases, with 10 bases remaining between them. The CDR3 length is 13 residues. CDR3 amino acids: CASSPRDKETQYF. The CDR3 region has the DNA TGTGCCAGCAGTCCCAGGGATAAAGAGACCCAGTACTTC.

The chain uses TRBV7-2 and TRBJ1-2; unclear D gene. V lost 0 bases and J 1 base, leaving 9 bases between the germline ends. The CDR3 runs to 15 residues. Per the germline V gene, CDR1 is SGHTA and CDR2 is FQGNSA. The CDR3 region is CASSLARSNNYGYTF. The CDR3 DNA reads as TGTGCCAGCAGCTTAGCGCGCTCAAATAACTATGGCTACACCTTC.

This clone was observed a handful of times. J is TRBJ2-1 and V is TRBV27; 10 bases agree with TRBD2. Germline loops: CDR1 MNHEY, CDR2 SMNVEV (reference sequence). This CDR3 region has 15 residues. Trimming cost V 2 bases and J 8 bases; bases outside gene matches: 6. CDR3 sequence: CASSLSLAGVYEQFF. The CDR3 nucleotides are TGTGCCAGCAGTTTAAGTCTAGCGGGAGTGTATGAGCAGTTCTTC.

This clone was counted only a few times. This chain uses TRBV5-6 with TRBJ2-5; TRBD2 might be the D (5 bases). V was shortened by 0 bases and J by 5 bases, with 14 bases between the two germline ends. This CDR3 is built from 15 residues. The germline V gene has CDR1 SGHDT and CDR2 YYEEEE. The CDR3 sequence is CASSLGPGRGETQYF. Here the CDR3 DNA reads TGTGCCAGCAGCTTGGGCCCGGGAAGAGGGGAGACCCAGTACTTC.

This clone showed up just once. This sequence joins TRBV9 and TRBJ2-1; 11 bases align to TRBD1. V was clipped by 7 bases and J by 10 bases; unmatched bases: 7. The CDR3 length is 13 residues. CDR1 is SGDLS, CDR2 YYNGEE, per germline. The CDR3 here is CASEDRGRGEQFF. The CDR3 DNA reads TGTGCCAGCGAGGACAGGGGGCGGGGAGAGCAGTTCTTC. The whole variable domain, remainder taken from reference TRBV9 and TRBJ2-1, is DSGVTQTPKHLITATGQRVTLRCSPRSGDLSVYWYQQSLDQGLQFLIQYYNGEERAKGNILERFSAQQFPDLHSELNLSSLELGDSALYFCASEDRGRGEQFFGPGTRLTVL.

J is TRBJ2-7 and V is TRBV28; unclear D gene. Trimming left V 4 bases short and J 3 bases short, with 13 bases between. Per germline, CDR1 MDHEN and CDR2 SYDVKM. The CDR3 runs to 14 residues. CDR3 DNA sequence: TGTGCCAGCAGTTCCTCTAGAAAACTCTACGAGCAGTACTTC. It encodes CASSSSRKLYEQYF.

This clone was observed a handful of times. The V call is TRBV25-1, the J call TRBJ1-1; D might be TRBD1 (5 bases). The CDR3 runs 15 residues. Per the germline V gene, CDR1 is MGHDK and CDR2 is SYGVNS. V lost 8 bases, J lost 1 base, and 17 bases lay in between. CDR3 sequence reads: CASRMRGFPNTEAFF. As DNA, the CDR3 is TGTGCCAGCCGTATGCGGGGCTTCCCGAACACTGAAGCTTTCTTT.